The 32 T cell receptor beta chains listed next were all sequenced from one sample in a study of T cells after yellow fever vaccination. TCRdb processed the 5' RACE reads anew with MiXCR; each CDR3 protein has one entry. The repertoire includes fewer than 650,000 distinct CDR3 sequences, 20% to 25% of them detected once, and about 17% sits in the top ten. This sample comprised PBMCs, obtained less than 25 days after the first yellow fever vaccination. The receptors here all came from a man aged 18 to 35 who received the YFV17D yellow fever vaccine.

This clonotype was counted between two and nine times. V is TRBV27 and J is TRBJ1-2; 7 bases match TRBD1. Per the germline V gene, CDR1 is MNHEY and CDR2 is SMNVEV (reference sequence). The CDR3 extends over 14 amino acids. The V gene end was trimmed by 5 bases and the J gene end by 7 bases; junction bases not matched to a gene: 10. The CDR3 here is CASSPYGTAGGYTF. CDR3 nucleotides: TGTGCCAGCAGTCCGTATGGGACAGCAGGTGGCTACACCTTC.

The chain links TRBV5-4 to TRBJ2-3; 10 positions agree with TRBD2. The V segment lost 4 bases and the J segment 6 bases; nucleotides outside the gene matches: 11. Per the germline V gene, CDR1 is SGHNT and CDR2 is YYREEE (reference sequence). There are 16 residues in the CDR3. The CDR3 DNA reads TGTGCCAGCAGCGCCCCCTTAGCGGGGGGCGGGGATACGCAGTATTTT. Translated, it gives CASSAPLAGGGDTQYF.

The chain carries TRBV7-9 and TRBJ2-6, with 7 nucleotides matching TRBD2. Germline-derived CDR1 and CDR2 are SEHNR and FQNEAQ (reference sequence). The CDR3 has 17 amino acids. Trimming cost V 8 bases and J 0 bases; bases outside gene matches: 10. The CDR3 DNA sequence: TGTGCCAGCGAAAACGAGGGGAGGGGCTCTGGGGCCAACGTCCTGACTTTC. Protein sequence: CASENEGRGSGANVLTF.

The chain joins TRBV29-1 to TRBJ1-4, with D unresolved. The length of the CDR3 is 12 residues. Trimming removed 4 bases from V and 5 bases from J, with 8 bases in between. Germline lookup yields CDR1 SQVTM and CDR2 ANQGSEA. CDR3 sequence (DNA): TGCAGCGTTGGATGGGCAAATGAAAAACTGTTTTTT. Protein product: CSVGWANEKLFF.

This clonotype has more than one count but fewer than ten. The chain recombines TRBV4-2 with TRBJ1-3; D is uncertain. The germline V gene has CDR1 LGHNA and CDR2 YNFKEQ. The CDR3 consists of 15 residues. Trimming took 0 bases from V and 0 from J, leaving 6 bases between them. CDR3 in DNA: TGTGCCAGCAGCCAAGATATATCCTCTGGAAACACCATATATTTT. Its protein product is CASSQDISSGNTIYF.

There are many counts of this clonotype. The J gene is TRBJ1-5, the V gene TRBV6-2 or TRBV6-3; D call uncertain. The CDR3 is 14 residues long. CDR1 is MNHEY and CDR2 is SVGEGT in the germline V gene. The ends were cut back, 3 bases at V and 2 bases at J, with 8 bases in the middle. For the CDR3, the DNA is TGTGCCAGCAGTTATGGAGGTGGCAATCAGCCCCAGCATTTT. Encoded protein: CASSYGGGNQPQHF.

The CDR3 sequence: CASSVGAGVRGSDTQYF. The CDR3 nucleotides read TGTGCCAGCAGCGTGGGCGCGGGGGTGAGGGGCTCAGATACGCAGTATTTT. The chain recombines TRBV7-6 with TRBJ2-3; 7 nucleotides line up with TRBD2. V lost 5 bases to trimming and J lost 4 bases; unmatched junction nucleotides: 15. This CDR3 contains 17 residues. The germline gives CDR1 SGHVS, CDR2 FNYEAQ.

V gene TRBV5-1 combines with J gene TRBJ2-1, with 8 bases fitting TRBD2. CDR3 size: 14 residues. V was pared by 4 bases and J by 10 bases, with 10 bases of the junction left unmatched. Germline loops: CDR1 SGHRS, CDR2 YFSETQ. The chain's CDR3 is CASSPGGAGYEQFF. The CDR3 region has the DNA TGCGCCAGCAGCCCGGGGGGGGCAGGATACGAGCAGTTCTTC.

Only a few counts were recorded for this clonotype. The V call is TRBV19, the J call TRBJ2-2, with 8 bases that match TRBD2. CDR1 LNHDA and CDR2 SQIVND come from the germline V gene (reference sequence). The length of the CDR3 is 15 residues. The ends lost 10 bases at V and 5 bases at J; junction bases unmatched: 12. In DNA form, the CDR3 reads TGTGCCACTGTATACGGGGGGGCAGGAACCGGGGAGCTGTTTTTT. It codes for CATVYGGAGTGELFF.

A few counts support this clonotype. This rearrangement joins TRBV12-3 or TRBV12-4 to TRBJ2-1; TRBD1 might be the D (5 bases). V was pared by 7 bases and J by 8 bases, with 15 bases between. The CDR3 length is 13 residues. CDR3 nucleotides: TGTGCCAGCACTCAGGCAGGGCTAGATGAGCAGTTCTTC. It specifies CASTQAGLDEQFF.

The genes are TRBV7-9 and TRBJ2-7; D may be TRBD2 (5 bases). The CDR3 extends over 14 amino acids. CDR1 and CDR2 from the germline V gene are SEHNR and FQNEAQ (reference sequence). V was cut by 5 bases and J by 7 bases, with 18 bases left in between. In nucleotides, the CDR3 is TGTGCCAGCAGCGCCCCAGCGAGGGTCGTAGAGCAGTACTTC. It is translated as CASSAPARVVEQYF. Drawing the rest from reference TRBV7-9 and TRBJ2-7, the complete variable domain is DTGVSQNPRHKITKRGQNVTFRCDPISEHNRLYWYRQTLGQGPEFLTYFQNEAQLEKSRLLSDRFSAERPKGSFSTLEIQRTEQGDSAMYLCASSAPARVVEQYFGPGTRLTVT.

This sequence joins TRBV11-2 and TRBJ2-5; 12 positions agree with TRBD2. This CDR3 comprises 19 residues. Germline values: CDR1 SGHAT, CDR2 FQNNGV. V dropped 1 base and J dropped 2; count of bases not matched to a gene: 11. CDR3 residues: CASSLVRGWTSGAQETQYF. The CDR3 DNA is TGTGCCAGCAGCTTAGTTCGCGGGTGGACTAGCGGGGCGCAAGAGACCCAGTACTTC. Supplemented by reference TRBV11-2 and TRBJ2-5, the full variable domain reads EAGVAQSPRYKIIEKRQSVAFWCNPISGHATLYWYQQILGQGPKLLIQFQNNGVVDDSQLPKDRFSAERLKGVDSTLKIQPAKLEDSAVYLCASSLVRGWTSGAQETQYFGPGTRLLVL.

The chain joins TRBV10-2 to TRBJ2-7; no clear D. Germline V lookup: CDR1 WSHSY, CDR2 SAAADI. The CDR3 spans 13 residues. V was clipped by 2 bases and J by 4 bases, with 9 bases between them. The CDR3 spells CASSEVRAYEQYF. As DNA, the CDR3 is TGCGCCAGCAGTGAGGTACGGGCTTACGAGCAGTACTTC.

This clonotype has a count of ten or more. The V gene is TRBV20-1, the J gene TRBJ1-2; TRBD1 agrees at 10 bases. The germline gives CDR1 DFQATT, CDR2 SNEGSKA (reference sequence). CDR3 size: 15 residues. V shed 0 bases, J shed 2 bases, and the junction held 3 bases outside the gene matches. The CDR3 region has the DNA TGCAGTGCTAGAGATGGGGACAGGGGAAACTATGGCTACACCTTC. This codes for CSARDGDRGNYGYTF.

The rearrangement uses TRBV2 and TRBJ1-5; D may be TRBD1 (6 bases). The CDR3 is made up of 16 amino acids. In germline, CDR1 is SNHLY, CDR2 FYNNEI. Trimming shortened V by 6 bases and J by 6 bases, and 21 bases separated the two germline ends. The CDR3 DNA reads as TGTGCCAGCAGGGACGCCAGGGGCACTTCGGGTCAGCCCCAGCATTTT. This translates into CASRDARGTSGQPQHF. The full variable domain, rest sourced from reference TRBV2 and TRBJ1-5, is EPEVTQTPSHQVTQMGQEVILRCVPISNHLYFYWYRQILGQKVEFLVSFYNNEISEKSEIFDDQFSVERPDGSNFTLKIRSTKLEDSAMYFCASRDARGTSGQPQHFGDGTRLSIL.

As DNA, the CDR3 is TGTGCCAGCAGTTTATCTCAGTCAGGGTCATCACCCCTCCACTTT. Its protein is CASSLSQSGSSPLHF. The rearrangement joins TRBV27 to TRBJ1-6; TRBD1 is a possible D gene (5 bases). The CDR3 is made up of 15 amino acids. Trimming pared 0 bases from V and 10 bases from J, leaving 13 bases between. Germline V gives CDR1 MNHEY, CDR2 SMNVEV (reference sequence).

The chain has TRBV3-1 and TRBJ2-7; D gene ambiguous. CDR1 is LGHDT, CDR2 YNNKEL, per germline (reference sequence). The CDR3 length is 12 residues. Trimming removed 2 bases from V and 6 bases from J, with 8 bases in between. CDR3 DNA sequence: TGTGCCAGCAGCCAACGAGTGAGCGAGCAGTACGTC. It is translated as CASSQRVSEQYV.

This chain joins TRBV4-3 and TRBJ1-2, with D hard to call. Germline V gene lookup returns CDR1 LGHNA and CDR2 YSLEER. The CDR3 loop spans 16 amino acids. Trimming removed 0 bases from V and 4 bases from J, with 15 bases in between. CDR3 nucleotides: TGCGCCAGCAGCCAAGATGTAGGGAAGGGAGGCTATGGCTACACCTTC. Protein sequence: CASSQDVGKGGYGYTF.

The sample holds one count of this clonotype. CDR3 DNA sequence: TGTGCCAGTTCTCCCAGTAGGGCAGATACGCAGTATTTT. This codes for CASSPSRADTQYF. The genes are TRBV19 and TRBJ2-3; no clear D gene. V was trimmed by 8 bases and J by 4 bases, leaving 13 bases between them. Germline V gene data show CDR1 as LNHDA and CDR2 as SQIVND (reference sequence). This CDR3 is 13 amino acids long.

The chain couples TRBV18 to TRBJ2-3, with TRBD2 as a possible D gene (6 bases). The CDR3 sequence is 14 residues long. V shed 2 bases and J shed 7 bases, with 13 bases lying between them. Germline loops: CDR1 KGHSH, CDR2 LQKENI. CDR3 in DNA: TGTGCCAGCTCACCAACTAGCTCCCCCTATACGCAGTATTTT. Protein: CASSPTSSPYTQYF. The full variable domain, with the rest looked up from reference TRBV18 and TRBJ2-3, is NAGVMQNPRHLVRRRGQEARLRCSPMKGHSHVYWYRQLPEEGLKFMVYLQKENIIDESGMPKERFSAEFPKEGPSILRIQQVVRGDSAAYFCASSPTSSPYTQYFGPGTRLTVL.

The chain joins TRBV6-2 or TRBV6-3 to TRBJ1-5, with a weak D call TRBD1 (6 bases). The CDR3 runs to 17 residues. The germline V gene encodes CDR1 MNHEY and CDR2 SVGEGT. V was pared by 6 bases and J by 3 bases, with 21 bases between. The CDR3, as DNA: TGTGCCAGCAGAAACAAGCCCGAGACAGGATTCAATCAGCCCCAGCATTTT. It codes for CASRNKPETGFNQPQHF.

This clonotype was seen many times. The J gene is TRBJ1-2, the V gene TRBV27, with D possibly being TRBD1 (6 bases). Germline V gene data show CDR1 as MNHEY and CDR2 as SMNVEV (reference sequence). The CDR3 length is 13 residues. Trimming removed 8 bases at V and 7 bases at J, with 17 bases between. CDR3 protein: CASGKRDTAGYTF. The CDR3 DNA follows: TGTGCCAGCGGTAAGCGGGACACTGCTGGCTACACCTTC.

The rearrangement joins TRBV6-1 to TRBJ2-3; 8 nucleotides match TRBD2. J gave up 4 bases and V 4 bases, and 4 bases lay outside the gene matches. The CDR3 has 14 residues. Germline CDR1 MNHNS, CDR2 SASEGT. CDR3 nucleotide sequence: TGTGCCAGCAGTGGCGGGAGGTCCCCAGATACGCAGTATTTT. It codes for CASSGGRSPDTQYF.

This clonotype was observed a few times. In DNA, the CDR3 is TGTGCCAGCAGACTCGGTAGCGGGGGGGCTGAGAAAGAGACCCAGTACTTC. It is translated as CASRLGSGGAEKETQYF. The V gene is TRBV6-5, the J gene TRBJ2-5; 11 nucleotides align to TRBD2. Germline V lookup: CDR1 MNHEY, CDR2 SVGAGI. The CDR3 covers 17 residues. The junction had 12 bases not matched to a gene; V was cut back by 6 bases and J by 3 bases.

This clonotype was found a few times. The chain combines TRBV5-1 with TRBJ1-5; D unclear. The CDR3 has 16 amino acids. Trimming left V 4 bases short and J 1 base short, with 15 bases between. Germline CDR1 and CDR2: SGHRS and YFSETQ. CDR3: CASSNAPGKSNQPQHF. Written as DNA, the CDR3 is TGCGCCAGCAGCAACGCACCGGGAAAAAGCAATCAGCCCCAGCATTTT.

This clonotype was seen a few times. The rearrangement joins TRBV4-1 to TRBJ2-1; TRBD1 matches 8 bases. V trimming: 2 bases; J trimming: 12 bases; junction bases outside the gene matches: 0. Germline V gives CDR1 MGHRA, CDR2 YSYEKL. The length of the CDR3 is 11 residues. The CDR3 DNA reads TGCGCCAGCAGCCAAACAGGGGGGCAGTTCTTC. It is translated as CASSQTGGQFF.

The chain uses TRBV18 and TRBJ1-2, with 9 bases that match TRBD1. The germline V gene encodes CDR1 KGHSH and CDR2 LQKENI. V trimming: 8 bases; J trimming: 5 bases; junction bases outside the gene matches: 6. This CDR3 contains 13 residues. The CDR3 nucleotides are TGTGCCAGCGATCGAGGGACAGGGTATGGCTACACCTTC. Translation gives CASDRGTGYGYTF.

The chain joins TRBV7-2 to TRBJ1-1, with D possibly matching TRBD1 (6 bases). This CDR3 is built from 13 residues. Germline CDR1 is SGHTA and CDR2 is FQGNSA. Trimming shortened V by 6 bases and J by 6 bases, and 14 bases separated the two germline ends. The DNA for the CDR3 is TGTGCCAGCAGACGGACAGAAAACTCTGAAGCTTTCTTT. As protein: CASRRTENSEAFF.

V and J are TRBV4-3 and TRBJ2-6, with a tentative D call TRBD2 (6 bases). From germline, CDR1 is LGHNA and CDR2 YSLEER. CDR3 size: 19 residues. V lost 6 bases to trimming and J lost 1 base, with 22 bases between them. The DNA for the CDR3 is TGCGCCAGCAGTCCCGGTCCCGGGGGTCGTGGGTCTGGGGCCAACGTCCTGACTTTC. Its protein is CASSPGPGGRGSGANVLTF.

The chain uses TRBV20-1 and TRBJ1-1; 9 positions match TRBD1. The CDR3 runs to 13 residues. Germline assignment: CDR1 DFQATT and CDR2 SNEGSKA (reference sequence). The trim removed 5 bases at V and 6 bases at J, leaving 7 bases unmatched. CDR3 region: CSAEMGQGSEAFF. The CDR3 bases are TGCAGTGCTGAGATGGGACAGGGATCTGAAGCTTTCTTT.

The V call is TRBV5-1, the J call TRBJ1-6; D is unresolved. This CDR3 is built from 14 residues. V lost 2 bases to trimming and J lost 8 bases, with 11 bases between them. CDR1 is SGHRS, CDR2 YFSETQ, per germline. CDR3 protein: CASSFGRGHSPLHF. CDR3 nucleotide sequence: TGCGCCAGCAGCTTTGGCCGCGGACATTCACCCCTCCACTTT.

The chain has TRBV29-1 and TRBJ1-1, with 7 bases that match TRBD1. Germline lookup yields CDR1 SQVTM and CDR2 ANQGSEA. The CDR3 is 14 amino acids. V gave up 7 bases and J gave up 3 bases; unmatched junction bases: 11. For the CDR3, the DNA is TGCAGCGGATATTACAGGGGCGGGGACACTGAAGCTTTCTTT. Translation gives CSGYYRGGDTEAFF.